Listed below are T cell receptor beta chains from one sample, sequenced in a study of blood T cell repertoires in COVID-19. Sequenced by immunoSEQ multiplex PCR; TCRdb stores in-frame clones only, minus some. The sample lists roughly 200,000 clones, approximately 85% occurring once. The sequenced sample consisted of PBMCs or T cells enriched from blood (not recorded which). These receptors were collected from a woman in her 30s who had recovered from COVID-19. Both conserved end residues are part of each CDR3. The D gene is left open where the match is weak.

d_gene: -
v_gene: TRBV29-1
CDR3aa: CSVEDMNEQFF

d_gene: TRBD2
v_gene: TRBV10-1
CDR3aa: CASSESMGLASYNEQFF

d_gene: -
v_gene: TRBV4-2
CDR3aa: CASSQYAGTVNNEQFF

d_gene: TRBD2
v_gene: TRBV27
CDR3aa: CASSFTTILAANYNEQFF

d_gene: TRBD2
v_gene: TRBV5-1
CDR3aa: CASSPRITGTSGREEQFF

d_gene: TRBD2
v_gene: TRBV29-1
CDR3aa: CSVRTSGSGWTDTQYF

d_gene: -
v_gene: TRBV9
CDR3aa: CASSVEGHMNTEAFF

d_gene: -
v_gene: TRBV5-1
CDR3aa: CASSSEGQINQPQHF

d_gene: TRBD2
v_gene: TRBV5-1
CDR3aa: CASNLKAGKNTGELFF

d_gene: -
v_gene: TRBV6-5
CDR3aa: CASKLRYNEQFF

d_gene: TRBD1
v_gene: TRBV10-3
CDR3aa: CAISDRQGDIQYF

d_gene: -
v_gene: TRBV5-1
CDR3aa: CASSSAGRPDTIYF

d_gene: TRBD1
v_gene: TRBV6-5
CDR3aa: CASRQTGGRGEQYF

d_gene: -
v_gene: TRBV11-1
CDR3aa: CASSLDGQPSYEQYF

d_gene: TRBD2
v_gene: TRBV7-9
CDR3aa: CASSQTSGRADTQYF

d_gene: -
v_gene: TRBV12-2
CDR3aa: CASRLGGTLATNEKLFF

d_gene: TRBD1
v_gene: TRBV4-1
CDR3aa: CASSGPGQGALAGELFF

d_gene: -
v_gene: TRBV21-1
CDR3aa: CASSTGRSSNQPQHF

d_gene: -
v_gene: TRBV27
CDR3aa: CASSPQEETQYF

d_gene: -
v_gene: TRBV12-3/TRBV12-4
CDR3aa: CASVGSAYNEQFF

d_gene: -
v_gene: TRBV29-1
CDR3aa: CSVGIQGGGVNTIYF

d_gene: -
v_gene: TRBV28
CDR3aa: CASSLRGWYEQYF

d_gene: TRBD2
v_gene: TRBV11-2
CDR3aa: CASSFQTSGLYEQYF

d_gene: -
v_gene: TRBV30
CDR3aa: CAWRGPGIYGYTF

d_gene: -
v_gene: TRBV5-6
CDR3aa: CASSFVGARNYGYTF

d_gene: TRBD2
v_gene: TRBV28
CDR3aa: CANQAGGGNEQFF

d_gene: -
v_gene: TRBV28
CDR3aa: CASSLLDSRLSYEQYF

d_gene: TRBD2
v_gene: TRBV10-3
CDR3aa: CAISESRAGDSADTQYF

d_gene: TRBD2
v_gene: TRBV27
CDR3aa: CASSLLAGYNEQFF

d_gene: TRBD2
v_gene: TRBV28
CDR3aa: CASSLGTIYEQYF

d_gene: -
v_gene: TRBV6-5
CDR3aa: CASSYCPTGCTDTQYF

d_gene: -
v_gene: TRBV5-4
CDR3aa: CASSSTGLGNEQFF

d_gene: -
v_gene: TRBV6-5
CDR3aa: CASLLWGTYGYTF

d_gene: TRBD1
v_gene: TRBV7-3
CDR3aa: CASSLNPVGQGDGYTF

d_gene: TRBD2
v_gene: TRBV7-9
CDR3aa: CASSLGTSGREDIQYF

d_gene: -
v_gene: TRBV15
CDR3aa: CATSRVGTEPTSNQPQHF

d_gene: TRBD2
v_gene: TRBV6-5
CDR3aa: CASSYLSGSSYNEQFF

d_gene: -
v_gene: TRBV21-1
CDR3aa: CASSKQPGLVLETQYF

d_gene: -
v_gene: TRBV4-1
CDR3aa: CASSFGGRKQRTSGANVLTF

d_gene: TRBD1
v_gene: TRBV11-2
CDR3aa: CASSLGVPGTGEQYF

d_gene: TRBD1
v_gene: TRBV5-1
CDR3aa: CASSLDTGVGEKLFF

d_gene: -
v_gene: TRBV2
CDR3aa: CASQAGENTEAFF

d_gene: TRBD1
v_gene: TRBV9
CDR3aa: CASSVVGDSQETQYF

d_gene: -
v_gene: TRBV14
CDR3aa: CARPPDRATGELFF

d_gene: TRBD1
v_gene: TRBV5-1
CDR3aa: CASSLGAGGNEKLFF

d_gene: TRBD1
v_gene: TRBV28
CDR3aa: CASGSQGADNYGYTF

d_gene: TRBD2
v_gene: TRBV19
CDR3aa: CASSPGLAGASSTDTQYF

d_gene: TRBD1
v_gene: TRBV5-6
CDR3aa: CASSGWTGNSGNTIYF

d_gene: TRBD2
v_gene: TRBV18
CDR3aa: CASSAQSTGLVGGGEQYF

d_gene: -
v_gene: TRBV29-1
CDR3aa: CSSSGSSFYEQFF

d_gene: -
v_gene: TRBV5-4
CDR3aa: CASSPTQGTKNIQYF